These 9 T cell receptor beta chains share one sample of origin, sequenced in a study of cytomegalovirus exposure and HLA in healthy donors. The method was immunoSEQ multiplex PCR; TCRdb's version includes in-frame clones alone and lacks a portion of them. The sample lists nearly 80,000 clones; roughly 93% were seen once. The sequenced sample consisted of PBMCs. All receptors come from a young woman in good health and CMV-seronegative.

CDR3 protein: CASRESLGTEAFF. In DNA form, the CDR3 reads TGTGCCAGCAGGGAGTCCCTAGGCACTGAAGCTTTCTTT. This chain links TRBV6-1 with TRBJ1-1; no definite D call. The length of the CDR3 is 13 residues. V lost 6 bases and J lost 4, with 12 bases in between. Germline-derived CDR1 and CDR2 are MNHNS and SASEGT.

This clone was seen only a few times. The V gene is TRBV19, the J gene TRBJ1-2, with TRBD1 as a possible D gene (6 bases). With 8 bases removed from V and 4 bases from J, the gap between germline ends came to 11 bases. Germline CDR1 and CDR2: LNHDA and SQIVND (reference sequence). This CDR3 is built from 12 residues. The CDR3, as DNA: TGTGCCAGTGGACAGACTTCCTATGGCTACACCTTC. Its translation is CASGQTSYGYTF.

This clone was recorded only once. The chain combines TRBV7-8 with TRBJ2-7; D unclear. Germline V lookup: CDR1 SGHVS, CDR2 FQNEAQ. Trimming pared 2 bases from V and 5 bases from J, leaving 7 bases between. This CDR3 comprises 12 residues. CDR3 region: CASSLSPDEQYF. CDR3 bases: TGTGCCAGCAGCTTATCGCCGGACGAGCAGTACTTC.

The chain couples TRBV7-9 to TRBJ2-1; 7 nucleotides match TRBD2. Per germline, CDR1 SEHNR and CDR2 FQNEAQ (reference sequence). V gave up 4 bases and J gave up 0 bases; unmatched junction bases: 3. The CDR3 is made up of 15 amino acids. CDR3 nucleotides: TGTGCCAGCAGCTCAACTAGCGTCTCCTACAATGAGCAGTTCTTC. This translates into CASSSTSVSYNEQFF.

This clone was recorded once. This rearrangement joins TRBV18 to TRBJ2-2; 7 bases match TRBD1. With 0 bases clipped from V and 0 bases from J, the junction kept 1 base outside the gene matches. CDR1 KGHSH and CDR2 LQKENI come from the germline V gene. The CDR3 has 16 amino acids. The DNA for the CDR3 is TGTGCCAGCTCACCACCGGGGACAGCGAACACCGGGGAGCTGTTTTTT. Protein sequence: CASSPPGTANTGELFF.

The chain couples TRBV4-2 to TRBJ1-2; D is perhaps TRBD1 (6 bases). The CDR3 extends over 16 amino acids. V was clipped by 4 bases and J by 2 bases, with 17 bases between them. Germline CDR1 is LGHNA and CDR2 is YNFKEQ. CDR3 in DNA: TGTGCCAGCAGCCCCGATTGGACAGCCCTAAACTATGGCTACACCTTC. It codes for CASSPDWTALNYGYTF.

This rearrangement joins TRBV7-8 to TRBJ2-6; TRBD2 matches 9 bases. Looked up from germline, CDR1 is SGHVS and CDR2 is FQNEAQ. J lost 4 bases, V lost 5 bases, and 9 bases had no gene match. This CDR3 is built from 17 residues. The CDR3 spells CASSTRLADAGANVLTF. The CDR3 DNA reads TGTGCCAGCAGCACCCGACTAGCGGACGCGGGGGCCAACGTCCTGACTTTC.

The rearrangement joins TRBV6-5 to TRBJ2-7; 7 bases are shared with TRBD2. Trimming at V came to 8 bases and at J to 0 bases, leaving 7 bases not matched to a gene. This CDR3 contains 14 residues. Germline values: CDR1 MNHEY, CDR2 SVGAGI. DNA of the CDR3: TGTGCCAGCGGGGGGGACTGGTACTCCTACGAGCAGTACTTC. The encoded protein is CASGGDWYSYEQYF.

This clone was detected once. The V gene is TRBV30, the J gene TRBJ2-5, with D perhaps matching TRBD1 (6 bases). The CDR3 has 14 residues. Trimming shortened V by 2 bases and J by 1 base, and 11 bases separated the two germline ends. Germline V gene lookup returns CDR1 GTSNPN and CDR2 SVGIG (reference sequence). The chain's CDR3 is CAWSPTGSQETQYF. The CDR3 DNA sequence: TGTGCCTGGAGTCCTACAGGGTCCCAAGAGACCCAGTACTTC.